This TCR beta chain is from a study of blood T cell repertoires in COVID-19. Looking at the study overall: The origin of the acute and convalescent COVID-19 samples was the United States, Italy and Spain. From T cells, B-cell-depleted T cells, or PBMCs came the material, which was cDNA or gDNA.

The V end lost 0 bases, the J end lost 2 bases, and 12 bases lay between the germline ends. The CDR3 is made up of 16 amino acids. Germline V CDR1 and CDR2: LGHDT, YNNKEL (reference sequence). In the source study's methods: Amplification of reference gene primers provided the estimated nucleated cell counts. The repertoire was sequenced with immunoSEQ multiplex PCR; TCRdb's copy has only in-frame clones and lacks some. D and trimming come from the DNA, and the V and J calls and clone size come from that table. Among 90,000 or so clones listed, about 91% were seen once. V is TRBV3-1 (or the pseudogene TRBV3-2) and J is TRBJ2-3, with D tentatively TRBD1 (5 bases). The sequenced material came from peripheral blood. The receptor was derived from a human donor with active COVID-19. The donor label of this sample is uncertain. The CDR3 reads CASSQDGAPLTDTQYF. CDR3 sequence (DNA): TGTGCCAGCAGCCAAGATGGGGCCCCACTCACAGATACGCAGTATTTT.